The entry below gives a single T cell receptor beta chain sequence along with its context. Germline CDR1 is MDHEN and CDR2 is SYDVKM. This CDR3 is built from 12 residues. Trimming cost V 11 bases and J 1 base; bases outside gene matches: 3. This entry belongs to a study of blood T cell repertoires in COVID-19. Using immunoSEQ multiplex PCR, the repertoire was profiled, and TCRdb retains in-frame clones only, with some absent. The data show some 87,000 clones, 70% to 90% seen once. The chain carries TRBV28 and TRBJ1-1; 8 bases agree with TRBD1. The clonotype comes from a woman aged 70 to 79 with active or convalescent COVID-19. Source material: peripheral blood. The CDR3 region has the DNA TGTGCCTCAGGGGGCCCGAACACTGAAGCTTTCTTT. Translating gives CASGGPNTEAFF.